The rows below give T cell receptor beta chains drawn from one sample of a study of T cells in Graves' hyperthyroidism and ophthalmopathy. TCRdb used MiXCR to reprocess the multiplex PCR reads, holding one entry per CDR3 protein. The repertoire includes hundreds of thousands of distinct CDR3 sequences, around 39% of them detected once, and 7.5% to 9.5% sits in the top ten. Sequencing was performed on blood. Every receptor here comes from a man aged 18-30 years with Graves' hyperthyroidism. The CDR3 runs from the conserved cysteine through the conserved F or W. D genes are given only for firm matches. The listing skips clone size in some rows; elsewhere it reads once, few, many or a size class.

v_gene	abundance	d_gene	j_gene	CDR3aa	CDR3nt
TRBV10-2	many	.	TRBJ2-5	CASSEGGAGETQYF	TGCGCCAGCAGCGAAGGGGGGGCGGGGGAGACCCAGTACTTC
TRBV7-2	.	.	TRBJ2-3	CASSPDSGTHAGTQYF	TGCGCCAGCAGCCCAGACTCGGGGACCCATGCAGGTACGCAGTATTTT
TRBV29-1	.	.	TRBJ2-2	CSAGRGANTGELFF	TGCAGCGCTGGGAGGGGGGCGAACACCGGGGAGCTGTTTTTT
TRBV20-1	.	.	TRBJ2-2	CSAPAPGELFF	TGCAGTGCCCCCGCCCCCGGGGAGCTGTTTTTT
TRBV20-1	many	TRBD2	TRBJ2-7	CSATTSGSSYEQYF	TGCAGTGCAACAACTAGCGGGAGCTCCTACGAGCAGTACTTC
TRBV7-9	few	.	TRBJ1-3	CASSNGAKGPSSGNTIYF	TGTGCCAGCAGCAACGGGGCTAAGGGCCCCTCCTCTGGAAACACCATATATTTT
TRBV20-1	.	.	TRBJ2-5	CSARRWQETQYF	TGCAGTGCACGGAGGTGGCAAGAGACCCAGTACTTC
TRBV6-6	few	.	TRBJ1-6	CASLWGGISPLHF	TGTGCCAGCCTATGGGGGGGCATTTCACCCCTCCACTTT
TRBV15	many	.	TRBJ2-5	CATSSSETQYF	TGTGCCACCAGCAGTTCGGAGACCCAGTACTTC
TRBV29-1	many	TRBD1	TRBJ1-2	CSVAGQYGYTF	TGCAGCGTTGCGGGACAGTATGGCTACACCTTC
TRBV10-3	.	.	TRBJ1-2	CAISERDDNYGYTF	TGTGCCATCAGTGAACGGGACGATAACTATGGCTACACCTTC
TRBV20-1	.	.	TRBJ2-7	CSATSWDGAYEQYF	TGCAGTGCCACTTCATGGGACGGCGCCTACGAGCAGTACTTC
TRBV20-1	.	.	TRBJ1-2	CSTPTLNYGYTF	TGCAGTACTCCGACACTGAACTATGGCTACACCTTC
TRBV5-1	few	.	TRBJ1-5	CASSRNGDFNQPQHF	TGCGCCAGCAGCCGGAACGGGGACTTCAATCAGCCCCAGCATTTT
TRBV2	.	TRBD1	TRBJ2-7	CASSDTGRGYWEQYF	TGTGCCAGCAGTGATACGGGCAGGGGGTATTGGGAGCAGTACTTC
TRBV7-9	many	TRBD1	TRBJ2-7	CATGQGGPEQYF	TGTGCCACGGGACAGGGAGGACCCGAGCAGTACTTC
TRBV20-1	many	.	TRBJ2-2	CSVGRTNTGELFF	TGCAGTGTTGGCAGAACGAACACCGGGGAGCTGTTTTTT
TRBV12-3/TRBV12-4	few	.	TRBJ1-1	CASSSRPSGAFF	TGTGCCAGCAGTTCCAGGCCCTCCGGTGCTTTCTTT
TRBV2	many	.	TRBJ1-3	CASSEGDGNTIYF	TGTGCCAGCAGTGAAGGGGACGGAAACACCATATATTTT
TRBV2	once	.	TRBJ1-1	CASSLMVLRGRAFF	TGTGCCAGCAGTTTAATGGTGCTCCGGGGAAGAGCTTTCTTT
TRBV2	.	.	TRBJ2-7	CASSEPRGFYEQYF	TGTGCCAGCAGTGAACCCCGCGGGTTCTACGAGCAGTACTTC
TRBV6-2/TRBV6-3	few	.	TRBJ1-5	CASSPTAGQHQPQHF	TGTGCCAGCAGTCCCACCGCCGGACAGCATCAGCCCCAGCATTTT
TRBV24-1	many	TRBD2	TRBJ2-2	CATSDSGRDTGELFF	TGTGCCACCAGTGATTCAGGGAGGGACACCGGGGAGCTGTTTTTT
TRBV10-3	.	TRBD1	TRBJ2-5	CASSSPGTAVGRWTQYF	TGTGCCAGCAGTTCACCCGGGACAGCGGTTGGACGGTGGACCCAGTACTTC
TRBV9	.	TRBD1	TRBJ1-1	CASSPWTGGHTEAFF	TGTGCCAGCAGTCCATGGACAGGGGGCCACACTGAAGCTTTCTTT
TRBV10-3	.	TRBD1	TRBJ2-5	CASSYSRTGGGETQYF	TGTGCCAGCAGTTACTCCCGGACAGGGGGGGGAGAGACCCAGTACTTC
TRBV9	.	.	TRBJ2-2	CASSKQGGTGELFF	TGTGCCAGCAGCAAACAAGGGGGTACCGGGGAGCTGTTTTTT
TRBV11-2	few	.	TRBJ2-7	CASSGRRTYEQYF	TGTGCCAGCAGCGGACGGCGAACCTACGAGCAGTACTTC
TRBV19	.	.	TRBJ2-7	CASSIFGGWDYEQYF	TGTGCCAGTAGTATATTCGGGGGATGGGACTACGAGCAGTACTTC
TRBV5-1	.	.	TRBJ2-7	CASSLMDSSYEQYF	TGCGCCAGCAGCTTGATGGACAGCTCCTACGAGCAGTACTTC
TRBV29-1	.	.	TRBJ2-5	CSGGGSPYF	TGCAGCGGTGGTGGGAGTCCGTACTTC
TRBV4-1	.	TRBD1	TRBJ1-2	CASSHMGQGNYGYTF	TGCGCCAGCAGCCACATGGGACAGGGCAACTATGGCTACACCTTC
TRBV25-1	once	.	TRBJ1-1	CASFGTYTEAFF	TGTGCCAGCTTTGGAACCTACACTGAAGCTTTCTTT
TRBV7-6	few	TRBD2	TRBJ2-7	CASSLGALDSGAYEQYF	TGTGCCAGCAGCTTAGGAGCCCTGGATAGCGGGGCCTACGAGCAGTACTTC
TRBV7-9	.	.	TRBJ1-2	CASSQGGVLANYGYTF	TGTGCCAGCAGCCAAGGGGGGGTCCTAGCTAACTATGGCTACACCTTC
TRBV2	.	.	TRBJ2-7	CASSEVARSSYEQYF	TGTGCCAGCAGTGAAGTGGCTAGAAGCTCCTACGAGCAGTACTTC
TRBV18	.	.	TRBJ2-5	CASSPLRAKETQYF	TGTGCCAGCTCACCACTCCGGGCCAAAGAGACCCAGTACTTC
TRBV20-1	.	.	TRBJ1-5	CSAPKGGNQPQHF	TGCAGTGCTCCTAAGGGGGGGAATCAGCCCCAGCATTTT